This T cell receptor beta chain emerged from a study of CD8 T cells in Susac syndrome. V lost 6 bases and J 4 bases, leaving 9 bases between the germline ends. This CDR3 is 11 amino acids long. Germline CDR1 is SQVTM and CDR2 is ANQGSEA. Reverse transcription of about 0.5 to 1 ug RNA used random hexamers. In TCRdb, the immunoSEQ multiplex PCR reads were re-called with MiXCR into one record per CDR3 protein. The sample includes about 140,000 distinct CDR3 sequences, over 90% of them seen just once. The V gene is TRBV29-1, the J gene TRBJ1-1; a possible D gene is TRBD1 (5 bases). The TCR sequence derives from a human donor with Susac syndrome. Specimen: CD4+ T cells from PBMCs. The CDR3 here is CSVLTATEAFF. As DNA, the CDR3 is TGCAGCGTCCTGACAGCCACTGAAGCTTTCTTT.